Listed below are T cell receptor beta chains from one sample, sequenced in a study of blood T cell repertoires in COVID-19. TCRdb's copy holds only in-frame clones and misses some; the assay was immunoSEQ multiplex PCR. Of approximately 90,000 clones detected, about 83% appear once; the ten largest clones hold approximately 6.3%. Sequencing was done on a sample of peripheral blood. Receptor source: a man aged 65 to 79 with COVID-19, enrolled during active disease. Both conserved end residues are part of each CDR3. The D gene is left open where the match is weak. Rows may omit the clone size; those that give it use once, few, many or a size class.

d_gene | j_gene | abundance | v_gene | CDR3aa | CDR3nt
. | TRBJ1-2 | . | TRBV4-1 | CASSQAGTHYGYTF | TGCGCCAGCAGCCAGGCCGGGACACACTATGGCTACACCTTC
. | TRBJ1-1 | . | TRBV7-2 | CASSPQTGMNTEAFF | TGTGCCAGCAGCCCCCAGACAGGAATGAACACTGAAGCTTTCTTT
. | TRBJ1-4 | . | TRBV11-3 | CASSLGNRANEKLFF | TGTGCCAGCAGCTTAGGAAATCGGGCTAATGAAAAACTGTTTTTT
TRBD1 | TRBJ1-2 | . | TRBV30 | CAWSVLGADRGLRRNYGYTF | TGTGCCTGGAGTGTATTGGGGGCGGACAGGGGGCTCAGGAGAAACTATGGCTACACCTTC
. | TRBJ1-4 | once | TRBV5-1 | CASSPLSGGEKLFF | TGCGCCAGCAGCCCGTTGAGCGGAGGGGAAAAACTGTTTTTT
TRBD2 | TRBJ2-3 | . | TRBV20-1 | CLGLAGSTQYF | TGCCTCGGACTAGCGGGATCGACGCAGTATTTT
. | TRBJ2-1 | . | TRBV3-1/TRBV3-2 | CASSQGRIVHNEQFF | TGTGCCAGCAGCCAAGGTCGTATTGTCCACAATGAGCAGTTCTTC
. | TRBJ2-5 | . | TRBV24-1 | CATGDSTRETQYF | TGTGCCACCGGGGACTCTACCAGAGAGACCCAGTACTTC
. | TRBJ1-6 | . | TRBV6-4 | CASSEEGLRSPLHF | TGTGCCAGCAGTGAGGAGGGCCTTAGATCACCCCTCCACTTT
TRBD1 | TRBJ1-1 | . | TRBV28 | CASSRGDRVTEAFF | TGTGCCAGCAGCCGAGGGGACAGGGTCACTGAAGCTTTCTTT